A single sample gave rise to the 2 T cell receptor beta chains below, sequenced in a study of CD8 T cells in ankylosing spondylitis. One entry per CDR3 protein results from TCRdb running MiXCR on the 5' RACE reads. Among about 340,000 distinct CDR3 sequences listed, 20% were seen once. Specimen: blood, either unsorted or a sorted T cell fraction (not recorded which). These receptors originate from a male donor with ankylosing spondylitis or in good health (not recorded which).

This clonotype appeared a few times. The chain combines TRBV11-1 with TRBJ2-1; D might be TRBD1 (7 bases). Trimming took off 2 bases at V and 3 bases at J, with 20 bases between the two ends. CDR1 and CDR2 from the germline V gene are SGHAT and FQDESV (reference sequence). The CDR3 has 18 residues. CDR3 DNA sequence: TGTGCCAGCAGCTTATTCGGGGGACAGCAGATCGGCTACAATGAGCAGTTCTTC. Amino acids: CASSLFGGQQIGYNEQFF.

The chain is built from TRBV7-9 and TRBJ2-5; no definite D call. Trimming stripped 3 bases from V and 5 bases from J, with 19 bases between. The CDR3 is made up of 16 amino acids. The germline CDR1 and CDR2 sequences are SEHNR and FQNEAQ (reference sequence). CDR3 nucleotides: TGTGCCAGCAGCTTCCAAGACGGTGTCTGGGTGGAGACCCAGTACTTC. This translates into CASSFQDGVWVETQYF. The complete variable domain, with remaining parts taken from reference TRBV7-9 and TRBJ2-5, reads DTGVSQNPRHKITKRGQNVTFRCDPISEHNRLYWYRQTLGQGPEFLTYFQNEAQLEKSRLLSDRFSAERPKGSFSTLEIQRTEQGDSAMYLCASSFQDGVWVETQYFGPGTRLLVL.